A single sample gave rise to the 31 T cell receptor beta chains below, sequenced in a study of T cells in Graves' hyperthyroidism and ophthalmopathy. From RNA transcripts, TCR beta CDR3 regions were amplified. A set of HTBI primers served as the primers for a first-round RT-PCR of the TCR CDR3. TCRdb reprocessed the multiplex PCR reads with MiXCR, giving one entry per CDR3 protein. The sample holds around 800,000 distinct CDR3 sequences, about two fifths seen once. The sample was blood. These receptors came from a man younger than 35 with Graves' hyperthyroidism.

Only a few counts were recorded for this clonotype. V usage is TRBV2 and J usage is TRBJ2-7; 11 bases map to TRBD1. V was pared by 4 bases and J by 3 bases, with 5 bases of the junction left unmatched. The germline V gene encodes CDR1 SNHLY and CDR2 FYNNEI. This CDR3 comprises 15 residues. CDR3 amino acids: CASSGGTGGYYEQYF. The CDR3 DNA follows: TGTGCCAGCAGTGGAGGGACAGGGGGTTACTACGAGCAGTACTTC.

Many counts were recorded for this clonotype. Germline is not matched at one junction end, which may reflect a read error. The V gene is TRBV2, the J gene TRBJ1-1; D is unresolved. The germline gives CDR1 SNHLY, CDR2 FYNNEI. This CDR3 contains 13 residues. For the CDR3, the DNA is TGTGCCAGCAGGGAAGCAGGGAACACTGAAGCTTTCTTT. It specifies CASREAGNTEAFF.

The gene calls are TRBV12-3 or TRBV12-4 and TRBJ2-7; D possibly uses TRBD1 or TRBD2 (5 bases each). The CDR3 has 15 residues. The V end was cut by 5 bases, the J end by 1 base, with 15 bases between. The CDR3, as DNA: TGTGCCAGCAGTGTGAGGGACGACGGATCCTACGAGCAGTACTTC. Translated: CASSVRDDGSYEQYF.

This clonotype was counted ten times or more. This sequence joins TRBV29-1 and TRBJ2-7, with 9 bases identical to TRBD1. The germline V gene has CDR1 SQVTM and CDR2 ANQGSEA. There are 14 residues in the CDR3. After removal of 7 bases from V and 7 bases from J, the junction contained 14 bases not matched to a gene. As DNA, the CDR3 is TGCAGCGCCCGACTCCGGGACAGGGTTCGTGAGCAGTACTTC. Its translation: CSARLRDRVREQYF.

This clonotype turned up a few times. CDR3 sequence reads: CASVAGPNTGELFF. As DNA, the CDR3 is TGTGCCAGCGTGGCAGGGCCGAACACCGGGGAGCTGTTTTTT. V gene TRBV7-9 combines with J gene TRBJ2-2, with D maybe TRBD1 (5 bases). The CDR3 is made up of 14 amino acids. CDR1 is SEHNR, CDR2 FQNEAQ, per germline (reference sequence). Trimming shortened V by 8 bases and J by 0 bases, and 10 bases separated the two germline ends.

The rearrangement joins TRBV5-1 to TRBJ1-4, with D perhaps TRBD1 (6 bases). The germline V gene encodes CDR1 SGHRS and CDR2 YFSETQ. This CDR3 is built from 15 residues. V lost 0 bases, J lost 8 bases, and 14 bases lay in between. The CDR3 DNA is TGCGCCAGCAGCTTGGCAGGGGCCCAGGGGGAAAAACTGTTTTTT. Amino acids: CASSLAGAQGEKLFF. Filled out from reference TRBV5-1 and TRBJ1-4, the complete variable domain reads KAGVTQTPRYLIKTRGQQVTLSCSPISGHRSVSWYQQTPGQGLQFLFEYFSETQRNKGNFPGRFSGRQFSNSRSEMNVSTLELGDSALYLCASSLAGAQGEKLFFGSGTQLSVL.

This clonotype occurred many times. This chain connects TRBV29-1 to TRBJ1-1; D remains ambiguous. Trimming took 7 bases from V and 0 from J, leaving 12 bases between them. Germline V gene data show CDR1 as SQVTM and CDR2 as ANQGSEA. CDR3 length equals 13 residues. CDR3 region: CSARGRVNTEAFF. For the CDR3, the DNA is TGCAGCGCGCGCGGACGGGTGAACACTGAAGCTTTCTTT. The variable domain in full, with the rest retrieved from reference TRBV29-1 and TRBJ1-1, is SAVISQKPSRDICQRGTSLTIQCQVDSQVTMMFWYRQQPGQSLTLIATANQGSEATYESGFVIDKFPISRPNLTFSTLTVSNMSPEDSSIYLCSARGRVNTEAFFGQGTRLTVV.

This clonotype showed up many times. The gene calls are TRBV10-3 and TRBJ1-6, with 7 bases fitting TRBD1. Germline V gives CDR1 ENHRY, CDR2 SYGVKD. There are 12 residues in the CDR3. V lost 10 bases and J lost 10; bases outside the gene matches: 7. CDR3 sequence: CATSTGDSPLHF. CDR3 sequence (DNA): TGTGCCACTAGTACAGGGGACTCACCCCTCCACTTT.

This clonotype was seen repeatedly, ten times or more. Written as DNA, the CDR3 is TGTGCCACCAGTGATTGGCAAGAGACCCAGTACTTC. Its translation is CATSDWQETQYF. This rearrangement joins TRBV24-1 to TRBJ2-5; D is uncertain. CDR1 KGHDR and CDR2 SFDVKD come from the germline V gene. V gave up 2 bases and J gave up 2 bases, with 2 bases separating them. CDR3 size: 12 residues.

This clonotype was observed at least ten times. V usage is TRBV10-3 and J usage is TRBJ2-7; 7 nucleotides agree with TRBD2. The CDR3 loop spans 13 amino acids. The V and J ends lost 0 bases and 5 bases, in that order; junction bases with no gene match: 1. CDR1 and CDR2 from the germline V gene are ENHRY and SYGVKD. The CDR3 bases are TGTGCCATCAGTGAGTCGGGGAGGGACGAGCAGTACTTC. This codes for CAISESGRDEQYF.

The rearrangement joins TRBV12-5 to TRBJ1-4; 7 bases fit TRBD1. Germline V gene data show CDR1 as LGHNT and CDR2 as FRNRAP. The V gene end was trimmed by 4 bases and the J gene end by 11 bases; junction bases not matched to a gene: 10. This CDR3 has 14 amino acids. The CDR3, as DNA: TGTGCTAGTGGTTGGGACAGTACAATGCGGAAACTGTTTTTT. Translating it yields CASGWDSTMRKLFF.

The gene calls are TRBV12-3 or TRBV12-4 and TRBJ2-7, with D perhaps TRBD2 (7 bases). CDR3 size: 14 residues. Trimming took off 4 bases at V and 4 bases at J, with 14 bases between the two ends. This CDR3 is CASSWGLAEYEQYF. The CDR3 DNA reads TGTGCCAGCAGTTGGGGGCTAGCGGAGTACGAGCAGTACTTC.

This clonotype was observed at least ten times. The rearrangement links TRBV9 to TRBJ2-5, with no clear D. V was shortened by 0 bases and J by 2 bases, with 5 bases between the two germline ends. The germline CDR1 and CDR2 sequences are SGDLS and YYNGEE. The CDR3 is 13 residues long. This CDR3 is CASSVVPQETQYF. CDR3 in DNA: TGTGCCAGCAGCGTAGTGCCGCAAGAGACCCAGTACTTC.

This clonotype was recorded at least ten times. This chain joins TRBV9 and TRBJ1-3, with D unresolved. The CDR3 consists of 14 residues. Germline CDR1 reads SGDLS; CDR2 reads YYNGEE. V was pared by 4 bases and J by 4 bases, with 12 bases between. The CDR3 nucleotides are TGTGCCAGCAGCCCTCGTGGAGGGGGAAACACCATATATTTT. Amino acids: CASSPRGGGNTIYF.

This clonotype showed up just a few times. This chain joins TRBV5-1 and TRBJ2-7, with 7 bases that match TRBD1. CDR3 length equals 14 residues. V dropped 4 bases and J dropped 5; count of bases not matched to a gene: 9. Looked up from germline, CDR1 is SGHRS and CDR2 is YFSETQ. The CDR3 loop reads CASSPQSQGNEQYF. In nucleotides, the CDR3 is TGCGCCAGCAGCCCACAGTCACAGGGGAACGAGCAGTACTTC.

Ten or more counts support this clonotype. This chain uses TRBV7-6 with TRBJ2-5, with 10 positions matching TRBD1. CDR1 is SGHVS, CDR2 FNYEAQ, per germline. With 4 bases clipped from V and 5 bases from J, the junction kept 4 bases outside the gene matches. The CDR3 totals 14 residues. In DNA form, the CDR3 reads TGTGCCAGCAGCTCGACAGGGGGCTTGGAGACCCAGTACTTC. This encodes CASSSTGGLETQYF.

This clonotype was seen a handful of times. V usage is TRBV2 and J usage is TRBJ2-7; TRBD2 is a possible D gene (7 bases). This CDR3 is 14 amino acids long. V shed 6 bases and J shed 6 bases, with 18 bases lying between them. The germline CDR1 and CDR2 sequences are SNHLY and FYNNEI. CDR3 sequence (DNA): TGTGCCAGCAGGAAGGGGGGGGGGTCGGGCGAGCAGTACTTC. Translating gives CASRKGGGSGEQYF.

This rearrangement joins TRBV7-3 to TRBJ2-5; D is perhaps TRBD1 or TRBD2 (5 bases each). The V and J ends lost 6 bases and 9 bases respectively, with 14 bases between them. Looked up from germline, CDR1 is SGHTA and CDR2 is FQGTGA. This CDR3 region has 12 residues. The CDR3 DNA is TGTGCCAGCAGTTCTGCCCTGGGGGCCCAGTACTTC. Amino acids: CASSSALGAQYF.

V gene TRBV5-1 combines with J gene TRBJ2-5; 7 bases agree with TRBD2. V was clipped by 6 bases and J by 3 bases; unmatched bases: 14. CDR1 and CDR2 from the germline V gene are SGHRS and YFSETQ. The CDR3 consists of 16 residues. CDR3 protein: CASNPVASGGEETQYF. The CDR3 nucleotides are TGCGCCAGCAACCCGGTGGCTAGCGGAGGTGAAGAGACCCAGTACTTC.

This clonotype was recorded at least ten times. The V and J genes are TRBV6-5 and TRBJ1-1, with D hard to call. Germline V gives CDR1 MNHEY, CDR2 SVGAGI. Between the trimmed V and J ends, which lost 6 bases and 7 bases, there was a span of 12 bases. This CDR3 is 12 amino acids long. The CDR3 coding sequence is TGTGCCAGCAGGACCTTCGAGGATGAAGCTTTCTTT. Amino acid sequence: CASRTFEDEAFF.

The rearrangement joins TRBV12-3 or TRBV12-4 to TRBJ1-2; 10 bases align to TRBD1. V trimming: 4 bases; J trimming: 6 bases; junction bases outside the gene matches: 14. The CDR3 is 17 amino acids. The CDR3 region has the DNA TGTGCCAGCAGTTCCCCGGGACAGGGGCCGGAAAAACATGGCTACACCTTC. As protein: CASSSPGQGPEKHGYTF.

Concerning this clonotype itself: Given a much more abundant clone one base away, this may be a read error. The chain is built from TRBV25-1 and TRBJ2-7; 7 bases are a match to TRBD1. The CDR3 has 14 residues. V shed 1 base and J 8 bases; nucleotides not matched to a gene: 8. From germline, CDR1 is MGHDK and CDR2 SYGVNS. CDR3 region: CASSESGTVSQQYF. Here the CDR3 DNA reads TGTGCCAGCAGTGAATCCGGGACAGTCTCCCAGCAGTACTTC.

This clonotype was picked up many times. The chain uses TRBV2 and TRBJ1-2, with 9 bases lining up with TRBD1. Trimming cost V 10 bases and J 3 bases; bases outside gene matches: 6. This CDR3 has 13 amino acids. Germline V CDR1 and CDR2: SNHLY, FYNNEI. The chain's CDR3 is CATKGQGDYGYTF. Here the CDR3 DNA reads TGTGCCACCAAGGGACAGGGCGACTATGGCTACACCTTC.

The chain uses TRBV6-5 and TRBJ1-5, with 7 bases that match TRBD1. The CDR3 runs to 15 residues. The germline CDR1 and CDR2 sequences are MNHEY and SVGAGI. V was clipped by 2 bases and J by 2 bases; unmatched bases: 3. CDR3 protein: CASSYRGQGNQPQHF. The CDR3, as DNA: TGTGCCAGCAGTTACCGAGGACAGGGCAATCAGCCCCAGCATTTT.

This clonotype was counted only a few times. One junction end disagrees with the germline gene, perhaps due to a read error. This rearrangement joins TRBV9 to TRBJ2-6; possible D gene TRBD1, 6 bases. The germline gives CDR1 SGDLS, CDR2 YYNGEE. This CDR3 is 16 amino acids long. The CDR3 spells CTSSVPGHFGANVLTF. The CDR3 DNA reads as TGTACCAGCAGCGTCCCGGGACATTTTGGGGCCAACGTCCTGACTTTC.

A few counts support this clonotype. Sequence at one end of the junction differs from germline and may be a read error. The chain couples TRBV10-3 to TRBJ1-1; D not resolved. Germline values: CDR1 ENHRY, CDR2 SYGVKD. The CDR3 runs 15 residues. The CDR3 here is CASSDRAALNTEAFF. In DNA form, the CDR3 reads TGTGCCAGCAGTGACCGGGCAGCTCTAAACACTGAAGCTTTCTTT.

This clonotype turned up a few times. The chain has TRBV19 and TRBJ1-2; the D gene is possibly TRBD1 (5 bases). The CDR3 spans 14 residues. Trimming took off 7 bases at V and 4 bases at J, with 16 bases between the two ends. Per the germline V gene, CDR1 is LNHDA and CDR2 is SQIVND (reference sequence). The CDR3 coding sequence is TGTGCCAGTACCATCCCGGGACTGTTCTATGGCTACACCTTC. Its translation is CASTIPGLFYGYTF.

V gene TRBV5-1 combines with J gene TRBJ2-2, with D hard to call. Germline CDR1 and CDR2: SGHRS and YFSETQ. The CDR3 runs to 15 residues. V shed 1 base and J shed 0 bases, with 7 bases lying between them. The CDR3 DNA sequence: TGCGCCAGCAGCTTGAGCGCCCCGAACACCGGGGAGCTGTTTTTT. Residues: CASSLSAPNTGELFF.

This clonotype was seen ten or more times. This CDR3 is CASSVGWGQETQYF. CDR3 coding DNA: TGTGCCAGCAGCGTCGGGTGGGGCCAAGAGACCCAGTACTTC. The chain combines TRBV9 with TRBJ2-5; no clear D. V lost 2 bases and J lost 1, with 9 bases in between. CDR1 and CDR2 (germline): SGDLS, YYNGEE. CDR3 size: 14 residues.

This clonotype has at least ten counts. The V gene is TRBV7-9, the J gene TRBJ1-1; D may be TRBD1 (6 bases). The CDR3 loop spans 13 amino acids. Between the trimmed V and J ends, which lost 5 bases and 4 bases, there was a span of 11 bases. Germline V CDR1 and CDR2: SEHNR, FQNEAQ (reference sequence). DNA of the CDR3: TGTGCCAGCAGCCTCCGGGACATCACTGAAGCTTTCTTT. This gives the protein CASSLRDITEAFF.

This clonotype was recorded at least ten times. The V gene is TRBV25-1, the J gene TRBJ1-2, with TRBD1 matching over 10 bases. Germline trimming cut 0 bases from V and 1 base from J; bases unmatched to any gene: 8. Germline V gene data show CDR1 as MGHDK and CDR2 as SYGVNS. The CDR3 length is 18 residues. The CDR3 DNA sequence: TGTGCCAGCAGTGAATATTTTCCGGGACAGGGGCATAACTATGGCTACACCTTC. Its translation: CASSEYFPGQGHNYGYTF.